A single sample is the source of the 9 T cell receptor beta chains below, sequenced in a study of identical twins. TCRdb recomputed calls from the 5' RACE reads with MiXCR, one row per CDR3 protein. Among some 790,000 distinct CDR3 sequences listed, roughly 18% were seen once. A further study also used this sample, focusing on T cells expressing NK-cell markers.

The sequenced material came from PBMCs. Source of these receptors: a woman aged 18-29 years in good health.

The chain carries TRBV27 and TRBJ2-7, with 13 positions matching TRBD2. This CDR3 is 14 amino acids long. The germline gives CDR1 MNHEY, CDR2 SMNVEV (reference sequence). The V gene end was trimmed by 5 bases and the J gene end by 5 bases; junction bases not matched to a gene: 3. The CDR3 region is CASSPGTSGDEQYF. CDR3 in DNA: TGTGCCAGCAGTCCCGGGACTAGCGGGGACGAGCAGTACTTC.

This clonotype has a handful of counts. This sequence joins TRBV7-7 and TRBJ2-2, with 7 nucleotides matching TRBD2. The germline V gene has CDR1 SSHAT and CDR2 FNYEAQ (reference sequence). There are 16 residues in the CDR3. Trimming at V came to 5 bases and at J to 0 bases, leaving 6 bases not matched to a gene. The CDR3 DNA follows: TGTGCCAGCAGCCTTAAAGCGGGGACGAACACCGGGGAGCTGTTTTTT. This gives the protein CASSLKAGTNTGELFF.

This clonotype came up a few times. The CDR3 loop reads CASSHIVAGVGNEQFF. CDR3 bases: TGCGCCAGCAGCCACATTGTAGCGGGAGTAGGTAATGAGCAGTTCTTC. The chain carries TRBV4-3 and TRBJ2-1; TRBD2 matches at 9 bases. With V trimmed by 3 bases and J by 7 bases, 10 bases remained unmatched. Germline V gene data show CDR1 as LGHNA and CDR2 as YSLEER. The CDR3 is 16 amino acids.

This clonotype turned up a few times. The chain employs TRBV12-3 or TRBV12-4 and TRBJ2-3; no clear D gene. This CDR3 spans 12 amino acids. V was pared by 5 bases and J by 10 bases, with 13 bases between. The CDR3 is CASSPQILSQYF. CDR3 nucleotides: TGTGCCAGCAGTCCCCAGATCTTGTCGCAGTATTTT.

This clonotype appeared many times. The genes are TRBV12-3 or TRBV12-4 and TRBJ2-1; D gene ambiguous. Trimming stripped 3 bases from V and 10 bases from J, with 7 bases between. The CDR3 extends over 11 amino acids. CDR3: CASSFAGEQFF. CDR3 DNA sequence: TGTGCCAGCAGTTTCGCAGGCGAGCAGTTCTTC.

This clonotype was detected a few times. The chain recombines TRBV10-3 with TRBJ2-7; D gene unclear. Trimming removed 3 bases from V and 0 bases from J, with 9 bases in between. This CDR3 is built from 14 residues. Per the germline V gene, CDR1 is ENHRY and CDR2 is SYGVKD. This CDR3 reads CAISDGRSSYEQYF. CDR3 in DNA: TGTGCCATCAGTGATGGACGGAGCTCCTACGAGCAGTACTTC.

On this clonotype: Germline is not matched at one junction end, which may reflect a read error. J is TRBJ1-2 and V is TRBV5-6; D is uncertain. This CDR3 region has 14 residues. Germline values: CDR1 SGHDT, CDR2 YYEEEE. CDR3 nucleotide sequence: TGTGCCATCAGCCCCGGACTGATTAACTATGGCTACACCTTC. Its protein product is CAISPGLINYGYTF.

A few counts support this clonotype. The chain employs TRBV5-1 and TRBJ2-7; 12 positions agree with TRBD2. Germline loops: CDR1 SGHRS, CDR2 YFSETQ. The CDR3 length is 16 residues. Germline trimming cut 0 bases from V and 5 bases from J; bases unmatched to any gene: 6. In DNA, the CDR3 is TGCGCCAGCAGCTTGGTTGGGACTAGCGGGTACCACGAGCAGTACTTC. Protein: CASSLVGTSGYHEQYF.

This clonotype was detected a few times. This sequence joins TRBV9 and TRBJ2-3, with D possibly matching TRBD2 (5 bases). The V end lost 3 bases, the J end lost 3 bases, and 8 bases lay between the germline ends. Germline CDR1 and CDR2: SGDLS and YYNGEE. The CDR3 spans 13 residues. The CDR3 sequence: CASSATGTDTQYF. The CDR3 DNA reads as TGTGCCAGCAGCGCGACGGGGACAGATACGCAGTATTTT.